Listed here are 26 T cell receptor beta chains from one sample, sequenced in a study of PD-1 blockade in classical Hodgkin lymphoma. Profiling relied on immunoSEQ multiplex PCR, and the TCRdb table lists in-frame clones only, not all of them. The table includes thousands of clones, roughly 53% detected once. After autologous stem cell transplantation all patients relapsed, and prior brentuximab vedotin exposure differed between cohorts. From thawed PBMCs, magnetic negative selection was used to isolate the CD8+ T cells. The sequencing used CD8+ T cells from blood, collected at baseline. These receptors came from a human donor with classical Hodgkin lymphoma.

Turning to this clone: One end of the junction varies from germline; a read error may be responsible. The chain has TRBV6-5 and TRBJ2-1; 10 nucleotides agree with TRBD2. Germline-derived CDR1 and CDR2 are MNHEY and SVGAGI. The CDR3 is made up of 15 amino acids. The CDR3 sequence is CTSSSPAGGPGEQFF. CDR3 sequence (DNA): TGTACCAGCAGTTCACCAGCGGGAGGGCCTGGTGAGCAGTTCTTC.

In its sample, this clone is medium-sized. The V and J genes are TRBV7-2 and TRBJ2-7; the D is unclear. Trimming took 2 bases from V and 7 from J, leaving 3 bases between them. This CDR3 is built from 10 residues. In germline, CDR1 is SGHTA, CDR2 FQGNSA. Here the CDR3 reads CASSLREQYF. Here the CDR3 DNA reads TGTGCCAGCAGCTTAAGGGAGCAGTACTTC.

This clone has only a few counts. The chain's CDR3 is CASRETVIYEQYF. The CDR3 DNA reads TGTGCCAGCAGGGAGACAGTGATTTACGAGCAGTACTTC. The V gene is TRBV2, the J gene TRBJ2-7; a weak D match, TRBD1 (5 bases). The CDR3 sequence is 13 residues long. Trimming removed 6 bases from V and 4 bases from J, with 13 bases in between. CDR1 and CDR2 from the germline V gene are SNHLY and FYNNEI.

The V gene is TRBV5-5, the J gene TRBJ2-3; weak D call: TRBD2 (5 bases). CDR3 size: 15 residues. From germline, CDR1 is SGHKS and CDR2 YYEKEE (reference sequence). V was pared by 4 bases and J by 6 bases, with 18 bases between. CDR3 sequence: CASSPQEEVLDTQYF. Here the CDR3 DNA reads TGTGCCAGCAGCCCTCAGGAGGAGGTGCTCGATACGCAGTATTTT.

The chain employs TRBV27 and TRBJ2-7; D is unclear. CDR1 MNHEY and CDR2 SMNVEV come from the germline V gene (reference sequence). The CDR3 sequence is 15 residues long. Trimming pared 6 bases from V and 4 bases from J, leaving 19 bases between. In nucleotides, the CDR3 is TGTGCCAGCAGGGGCGAGACTTCCAACCTTTACGAGCAGTACTTC. It yields the protein CASRGETSNLYEQYF.

The chain is built from TRBV7-8 and TRBJ2-5, with 7 bases matching TRBD2. After removal of 1 base from V and 1 base from J, the junction contained 9 bases not matched to a gene. Per germline, CDR1 SGHVS and CDR2 FQNEAQ. CDR3 length: 17 amino acids. Here the CDR3 reads CASSLGTHGGFQETQYF. In nucleotides, the CDR3 is TGTGCCAGCAGCTTAGGGACCCACGGGGGGTTCCAAGAGACCCAGTACTTC.

This clone was detected only a few times. The rearrangement links TRBV9 to TRBJ2-1; TRBD2 might be the D (6 bases). The V gene's germline CDR1 is SGDLS and CDR2 YYNGEE. V dropped 4 bases and J dropped 4 bases, with 18 bases sitting between them. The CDR3 extends over 16 amino acids. CDR3 coding DNA: TGTGCCAGCAGCACCACCCCGGGACTCAGATACAATGAGCAGTTCTTC. Its translation: CASSTTPGLRYNEQFF.

In this sample, this clone turned up a few times. V usage is TRBV27 and J usage is TRBJ2-1, with TRBD2 matching over 7 bases. In germline, CDR1 is MNHEY, CDR2 SMNVEV (reference sequence). The ends lost 2 bases at V and 5 bases at J; junction bases unmatched: 9. This CDR3 has 16 residues. CDR3 DNA: TGTGCCAGCAGTTTAATCTGGCGGGAGCTAGACAATGAGCAGTTCTTC. Its translation is CASSLIWRELDNEQFF.

The chain employs TRBV4-1 and TRBJ2-7; D call uncertain. Germline CDR1 is MGHRA and CDR2 is YSYEKL. The CDR3 covers 13 residues. The V and J ends lost 4 bases and 1 base respectively, with 8 bases between them. The CDR3 sequence: CASSLSESYEQYF. CDR3 bases: TGCGCCAGCAGCCTTTCGGAGTCCTACGAGCAGTACTTC.

This clone was detected a few times. The chain links TRBV30 to TRBJ2-1, with D possibly TRBD1 on 6 matching bases. V was cut by 4 bases and J by 1 base, with 26 bases left in between. Germline CDR1 GTSNPN, CDR2 SVGIG (reference sequence). CDR3 size: 19 residues. The CDR3: CAWTSKRGSTPSSYNEQFF. CDR3 DNA: TGTGCCTGGACATCGAAAAGGGGGAGCACACCCTCTTCCTACAATGAGCAGTTCTTC.

This clone occurred a few times. This rearrangement joins TRBV12-5 to TRBJ1-1; D unresolved. CDR1 is LGHNT, CDR2 FRNRAP, per germline. V gave up 3 bases and J gave up 5 bases, with 4 bases separating them. The CDR3 contains 11 residues. The CDR3 reads CASGLGTEAFF. In DNA form, the CDR3 reads TGTGCTAGTGGTTTAGGGACTGAAGCTTTCTTT.

By frequency in the sample, this clone is medium-sized. The chain recombines TRBV9 with TRBJ1-1, with 8 bases identical to TRBD1. CDR3 length: 15 residues. CDR1 and CDR2 (germline): SGDLS, YYNGEE. After removal of 0 bases from V and 4 bases from J, the junction contained 5 bases not matched to a gene. In DNA form, the CDR3 reads TGTGCCAGCAGCGTAGAGGCAGGGGGCATCACTGAAGCTTTCTTT. This gives the protein CASSVEAGGITEAFF.

This clone is judged medium-sized. The chain couples TRBV7-9 to TRBJ1-2, with 9 positions matching TRBD1. With 2 bases clipped from V and 8 bases from J, the junction kept 9 bases outside the gene matches. CDR3 length equals 15 residues. Germline V lookup: CDR1 SEHNR, CDR2 FQNEAQ (reference sequence). The CDR3 nucleotides read TGTGCCAGCAGCTTACCAGTACGGACAGGGGACGGCTACACCTTC. Amino acid sequence: CASSLPVRTGDGYTF.

This clone has just one count. The CDR3 loop is CASSLDIGTEQFF. Here the CDR3 DNA reads TGTGCCAGCAGTTTAGATATCGGGACTGAGCAGTTCTTC. J is TRBJ2-1 and V is TRBV27; D possibly matches TRBD1 or TRBD2 (5 bases each). The CDR3 covers 13 residues. Trimming took off 2 bases at V and 9 bases at J, with 11 bases between the two ends. Per the germline V gene, CDR1 is MNHEY and CDR2 is SMNVEV (reference sequence).

By share, this clone counts as medium-sized (0.01 to 0.1%). This CDR3 is CASSFLRERPNEQFF. CDR3 DNA: TGTGCCAGCAGTTTTTTGCGGGAGCGGCCCAATGAGCAGTTCTTC. The chain is built from TRBV28 and TRBJ2-1, with 7 bases lining up with TRBD2. V lost 3 bases to trimming and J lost 6 bases; unmatched junction nucleotides: 8. Germline V lookup: CDR1 MDHEN, CDR2 SYDVKM. This CDR3 is built from 15 residues.

In this sample, this clone turned up a few times. The chain couples TRBV4-1 to TRBJ2-2, with 8 nucleotides matching TRBD2. This CDR3 spans 15 amino acids. V trimming: 2 bases; J trimming: 4 bases; junction bases outside the gene matches: 3. Germline lookup yields CDR1 MGHRA and CDR2 YSYEKL. The CDR3 nucleotides are TGCGCCAGCAGCCAAAATGCGGGGGGCACCGGGGAGCTGTTTTTT. Its translation: CASSQNAGGTGELFF.

The V and J genes are TRBV2 and TRBJ1-5, with 7 bases matching TRBD1. There are 15 residues in the CDR3. Looked up from germline, CDR1 is SNHLY and CDR2 is FYNNEI. The ends lost 6 bases at V and 2 bases at J; junction bases unmatched: 7. The CDR3: CASRETGDGNQPQHF. As DNA, the CDR3 is TGTGCCAGCAGAGAAACAGGGGACGGCAATCAGCCCCAGCATTTT.

The V and J genes are TRBV27 and TRBJ2-7; weak D call: TRBD1 (5 bases). V was trimmed by 2 bases and J by 5 bases, leaving 16 bases between them. CDR3 length: 15 residues. Per the germline V gene, CDR1 is MNHEY and CDR2 is SMNVEV (reference sequence). The chain's CDR3 is CASSLSGASLDEQYF. Here the CDR3 DNA reads TGTGCCAGCAGTTTAAGTGGGGCTAGTCTCGACGAGCAGTACTTC.

This clone was found a few times. The rearrangement uses TRBV4-1 and TRBJ2-1, with 10 bases that match TRBD2. Germline V gene sequence: CDR1 MGHRA, CDR2 YSYEKL. The CDR3 consists of 17 residues. The junction had 9 bases not matched to a gene; V was cut back by 0 bases and J by 7 bases. CDR3 amino acids: CASSQDWLAGVSNEQFF. The DNA for the CDR3 is TGCGCCAGCAGCCAAGATTGGCTAGCGGGAGTTAGTAATGAGCAGTTCTTC.

This clone was seen a handful of times. The same CDR3 also results from other DNA sequences found in this sample. V usage is TRBV27 and J usage is TRBJ2-7, with D maybe TRBD1 (5 bases). The germline CDR1 and CDR2 sequences are MNHEY and SMNVEV (reference sequence). The CDR3 covers 12 residues. V was trimmed by 1 base and J by 5 bases, leaving 6 bases between them. The CDR3 here is CASSLLGDEQYF. CDR3 bases: TGTGCCAGCAGTTTATTAGGGGACGAGCAGTACTTC.

The chain has TRBV4-1 and TRBJ2-1; TRBD2 agrees at 7 bases. The ends lost 1 base at V and 7 bases at J; junction bases unmatched: 4. CDR1 MGHRA and CDR2 YSYEKL come from the germline V gene. The CDR3 totals 14 residues. CDR3 region: CASSQAGGLNEQFF. CDR3 coding DNA: TGCGCCAGCAGCCAAGCGGGAGGCTTGAATGAGCAGTTCTTC.

By sample fraction, this clone is medium-sized. V usage is TRBV28 and J usage is TRBJ2-3; the D gene is possibly TRBD2 (5 bases). Between the trimmed V and J ends, which lost 2 bases and 0 bases, there was a span of 12 bases. This CDR3 contains 16 residues. CDR1 and CDR2 (germline): MDHEN, SYDVKM. This CDR3 reads CASSLTSRVSTDTQYF. CDR3 bases: TGTGCCAGCAGTTTAACTAGTCGGGTTAGCACAGATACGCAGTATTTT.

This chain links TRBV4-1 with TRBJ2-7; 16 bases match TRBD2. The germline V gene encodes CDR1 MGHRA and CDR2 YSYEKL. This CDR3 comprises 20 residues. V lost 5 bases to trimming and J lost 0 bases; unmatched junction nucleotides: 13. The chain's CDR3 is CASSDRPGLAGGGSSYEQYF. The CDR3 DNA reads TGCGCCAGCAGCGACCGCCCGGGACTAGCGGGAGGGGGGAGCTCCTACGAGCAGTACTTC.

The table lists this clone with a few counts. The rearrangement joins TRBV7-9 to TRBJ2-7; D possibly corresponds to TRBD1 (6 bases). From germline, CDR1 is SEHNR and CDR2 FQNEAQ (reference sequence). V gave up 1 base and J gave up 3 bases, with 10 bases separating them. The CDR3 extends over 14 amino acids. CDR3 nucleotide sequence: TGTGCCAGCAGCTTAGGGACAGTAATCTACGAGCAGTACTTC. It is translated as CASSLGTVIYEQYF.

The chain is built from TRBV10-2 and TRBJ2-7, with D unresolved. The ends were cut back, 0 bases at V and 4 bases at J, with 10 bases in the middle. Germline V gene data show CDR1 as WSHSY and CDR2 as SAAADI. The CDR3 covers 14 residues. The CDR3 coding sequence is TGCGCCAGCAGTGAGTCGATCGTTGGGTACGAGCAGTACTTC. Its translation: CASSESIVGYEQYF.

The chain carries TRBV19 and TRBJ2-5, with 7 bases fitting TRBD2. Germline V gene data show CDR1 as LNHDA and CDR2 as SQIVND (reference sequence). The CDR3 runs 15 residues. V lost 6 bases to trimming and J lost 2 bases; unmatched junction nucleotides: 9. The CDR3 is CASSDGLGFQETQYF. The CDR3 DNA follows: TGTGCCAGTAGCGACGGACTAGGCTTTCAAGAGACCCAGTACTTC.